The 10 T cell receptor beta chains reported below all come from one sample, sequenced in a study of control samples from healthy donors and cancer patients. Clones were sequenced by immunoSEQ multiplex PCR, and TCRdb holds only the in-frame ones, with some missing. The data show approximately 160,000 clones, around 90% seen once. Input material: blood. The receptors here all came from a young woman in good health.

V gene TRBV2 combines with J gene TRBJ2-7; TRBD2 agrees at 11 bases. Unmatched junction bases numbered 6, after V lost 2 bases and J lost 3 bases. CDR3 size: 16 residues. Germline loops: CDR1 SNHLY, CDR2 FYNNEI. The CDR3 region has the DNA TGTGCCAGCAGTGAAAGGGTAGCGGGAGGGTACTACGAGCAGTACTTC. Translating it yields CASSERVAGGYYEQYF.

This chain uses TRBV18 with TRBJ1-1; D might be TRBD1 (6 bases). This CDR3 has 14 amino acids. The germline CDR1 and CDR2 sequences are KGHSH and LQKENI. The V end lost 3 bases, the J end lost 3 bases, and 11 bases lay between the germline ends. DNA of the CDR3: TGTGCCAGCTCACCCATCGCAGGGGACACTGAAGCTTTCTTT. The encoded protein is CASSPIAGDTEAFF. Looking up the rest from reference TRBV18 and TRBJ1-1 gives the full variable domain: NAGVMQNPRHLVRRRGQEARLRCSPMKGHSHVYWYRQLPEEGLKFMVYLQKENIIDESGMPKERFSAEFPKEGPSILRIQQVVRGDSAAYFCASSPIAGDTEAFFGQGTRLTVV.

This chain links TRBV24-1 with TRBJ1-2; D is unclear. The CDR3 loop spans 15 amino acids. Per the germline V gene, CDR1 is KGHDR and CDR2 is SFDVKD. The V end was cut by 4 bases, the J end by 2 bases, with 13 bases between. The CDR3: CATSDPSGPNYGYTF. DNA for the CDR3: TGTGCCACCAGTGACCCTAGCGGGCCGAACTATGGCTACACCTTC.

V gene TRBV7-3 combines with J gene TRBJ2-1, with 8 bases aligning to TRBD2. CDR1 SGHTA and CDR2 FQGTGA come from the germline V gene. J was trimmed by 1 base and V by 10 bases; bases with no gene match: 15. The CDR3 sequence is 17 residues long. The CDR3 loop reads CANLPAGVKASYNEQFF. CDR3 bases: TGTGCCAACCTCCCAGCGGGAGTGAAGGCGTCCTACAATGAGCAGTTCTTC.

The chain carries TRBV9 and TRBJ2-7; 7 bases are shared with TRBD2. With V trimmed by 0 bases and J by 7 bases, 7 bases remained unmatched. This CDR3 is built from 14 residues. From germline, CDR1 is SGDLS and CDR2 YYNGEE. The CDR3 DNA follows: TGTGCCAGCAGCGTAGGGAGCGGGACGGGGGAGCAGTACTTC. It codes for CASSVGSGTGEQYF. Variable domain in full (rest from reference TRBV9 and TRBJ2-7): DSGVTQTPKHLITATGQRVTLRCSPRSGDLSVYWYQQSLDQGLQFLIQYYNGEERAKGNILERFSAQQFPDLHSELNLSSLELGDSALYFCASSVGSGTGEQYFGPGTRLTVT.

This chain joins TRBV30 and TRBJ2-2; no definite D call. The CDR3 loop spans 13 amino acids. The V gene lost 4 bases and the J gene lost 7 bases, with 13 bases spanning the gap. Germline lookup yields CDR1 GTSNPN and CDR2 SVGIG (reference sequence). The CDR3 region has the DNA TGTGCCTGGAACGACCTAAGTGGCGGGGAGCTGTTTTTT. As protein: CAWNDLSGGELFF.

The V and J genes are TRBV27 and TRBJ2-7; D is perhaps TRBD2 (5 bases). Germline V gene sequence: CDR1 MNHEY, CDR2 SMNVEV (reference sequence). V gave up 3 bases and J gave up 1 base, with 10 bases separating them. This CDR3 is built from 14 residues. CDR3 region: CASSFRRGSYEQYF. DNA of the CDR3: TGTGCCAGCAGTTTCCGTCGGGGTTCCTACGAGCAGTACTTC.

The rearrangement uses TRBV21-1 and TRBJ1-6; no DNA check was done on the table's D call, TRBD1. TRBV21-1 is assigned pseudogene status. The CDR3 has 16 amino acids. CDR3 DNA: TGTGCCAGCAGCAAAGGGATACAGCCTTCGGATTCACCCCTCCACTTT. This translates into CASSKGIQPSDSPLHF.

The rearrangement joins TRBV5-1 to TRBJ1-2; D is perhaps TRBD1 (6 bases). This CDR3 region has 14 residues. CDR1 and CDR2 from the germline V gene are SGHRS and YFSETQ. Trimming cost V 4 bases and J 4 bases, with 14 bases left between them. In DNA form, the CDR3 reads TGCGCCAGCAGCCTACAGGGAGATGGCTATGGCTACACCTTC. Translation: CASSLQGDGYGYTF.

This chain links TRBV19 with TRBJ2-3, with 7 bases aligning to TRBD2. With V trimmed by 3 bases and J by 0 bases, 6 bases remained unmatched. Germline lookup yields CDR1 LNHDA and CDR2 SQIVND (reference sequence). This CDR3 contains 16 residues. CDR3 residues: CASSIPTSASTDTQYF. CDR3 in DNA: TGTGCCAGTAGTATCCCCACTAGCGCTAGCACAGATACGCAGTATTTT.